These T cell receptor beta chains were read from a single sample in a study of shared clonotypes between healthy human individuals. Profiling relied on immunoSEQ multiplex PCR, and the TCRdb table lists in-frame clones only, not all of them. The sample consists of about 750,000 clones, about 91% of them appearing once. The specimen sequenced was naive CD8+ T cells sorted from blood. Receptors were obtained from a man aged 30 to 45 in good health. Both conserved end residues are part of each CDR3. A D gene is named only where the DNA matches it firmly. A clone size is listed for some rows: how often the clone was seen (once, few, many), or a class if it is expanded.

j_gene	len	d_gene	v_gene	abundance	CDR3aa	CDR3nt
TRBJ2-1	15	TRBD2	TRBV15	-	CATSRVTSGNNEQFF	TGTGCCACCAGCAGAGTGACTAGCGGAAACAATGAGCAGTTCTTC
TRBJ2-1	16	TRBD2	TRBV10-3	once	CAISESLAGAYNEQFF	TGTGCCATCAGTGAGTCCCTAGCGGGAGCCTACAATGAGCAGTTCTTC
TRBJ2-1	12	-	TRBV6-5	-	CALGPTYNEQFF	TGTGCCCTTGGCCCCACCTACAATGAGCAGTTCTTC
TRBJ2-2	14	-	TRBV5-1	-	CASSLEQPTGELFF	TGCGCCAGCAGCTTGGAACAGCCCACCGGGGAGCTGTTTTTT
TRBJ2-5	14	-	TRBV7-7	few	CASSLGANGETQYF	TGTGCCAGCAGCCTCGGGGCAAACGGAGAGACCCAGTACTTC
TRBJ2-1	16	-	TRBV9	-	CASSVGGGASYNEQFF	TGTGCCAGCAGCGTAGGAGGGGGAGCCTCCTACAATGAGCAGTTCTTC
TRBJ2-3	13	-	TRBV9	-	CASSVGGTDTQYF	TGTGCCAGCAGCGTAGGCGGCACAGATACGCAGTATTTT
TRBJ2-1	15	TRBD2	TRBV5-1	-	CASSFFSGSGNEQFF	TGCGCCAGCAGCTTCTTTAGCGGGAGTGGTAATGAGCAGTTCTTC
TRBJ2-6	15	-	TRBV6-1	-	CASSGRSYGANVLTF	TGTGCCAGCAGTGGAAGGTCGTATGGGGCCAACGTCCTGACTTTC
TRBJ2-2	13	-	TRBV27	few	CASSLENTGELFF	TGTGCCAGCAGTTTGGAGAACACCGGGGAGCTGTTTTTT
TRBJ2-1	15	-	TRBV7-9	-	CASSLSPAAYNEQFF	TGTGCCAGCAGCTTATCCCCGGCAGCCTACAATGAGCAGTTCTTC
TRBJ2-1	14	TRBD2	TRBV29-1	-	CSASIAGEGNEQFF	TGCAGCGCGTCCATAGCGGGAGAGGGGAATGAGCAGTTCTTC
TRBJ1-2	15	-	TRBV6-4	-	CASSDSLRGWKSYTF	TGTGCCAGCAGTGACTCGTTGCGCGGATGGAAGAGCTACACCTTC
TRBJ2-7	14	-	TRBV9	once	CASSVFGSSYEQYF	TGTGCCAGCAGCGTATTCGGGAGCTCCTACGAGCAGTACTTC
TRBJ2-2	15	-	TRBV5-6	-	CASSLEVTMAGELFF	TGTGCCAGCAGCTTGGAAGTCACCATGGCCGGGGAGCTGTTTTTT
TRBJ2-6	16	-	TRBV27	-	CASSKRGSSGANVLTF	TGTGCCAGCAGTAAAAGGGGAAGCTCTGGGGCCAACGTCCTGACTTTC
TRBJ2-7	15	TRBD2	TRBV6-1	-	CASSEIAGDGYEQYF	TGTGCCAGCAGTGAGATAGCGGGAGACGGCTACGAGCAGTACTTC
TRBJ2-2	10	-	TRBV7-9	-	CASTLGELFF	TGTGCCAGCACCTTAGGGGAGCTGTTTTTT
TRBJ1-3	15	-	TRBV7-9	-	CASSPIQGAGNTIYF	TGTGCCAGCAGTCCGATACAGGGTGCCGGAAACACCATATATTTT
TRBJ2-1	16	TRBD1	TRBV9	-	CASSKDRSSSYNEQFF	TGTGCCAGCAGCAAGGACAGGTCCAGCTCCTACAATGAGCAGTTCTTC
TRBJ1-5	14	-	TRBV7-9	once	CASSSELVHQPQHF	TGTGCCAGCAGCTCTGAGTTGGTTCATCAGCCCCAGCATTTT
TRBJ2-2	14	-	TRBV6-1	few	CASSEGVDTGELFF	TGTGCCAGCAGTGAAGGGGTCGACACCGGGGAGCTGTTTTTT
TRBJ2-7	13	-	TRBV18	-	CASSPDSTYEQYF	TGTGCCAGCTCACCAGACAGTACCTACGAGCAGTACTTC
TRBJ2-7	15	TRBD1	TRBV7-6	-	CASSLASGQGLEQYF	TGTGCCAGCAGCTTAGCGTCGGGACAGGGGCTCGAGCAGTACTTC
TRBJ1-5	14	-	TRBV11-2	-	CASSPGSSNQPQHF	TGTGCCAGCAGCCCGGGGAGTAGCAATCAGCCCCAGCATTTT
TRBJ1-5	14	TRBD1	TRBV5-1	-	CASSQRTGGQPQHF	TGCGCCAGCAGCCAACGGACAGGGGGGCAGCCCCAGCATTTT
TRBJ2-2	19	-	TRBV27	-	CASSLSSTLPTANTGELFF	TGTGCCAGCAGTTTATCATCGACCCTCCCGACGGCGAACACCGGGGAGCTGTTTTTT
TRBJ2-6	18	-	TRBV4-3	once	CASSQGRNTDSGANVLTF	TGCGCCAGCAGCCAAGGGAGAAATACAGATTCTGGGGCCAACGTCCTGACTTTC
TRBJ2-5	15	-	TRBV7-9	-	CASIKIRGQEETQYF	TGTGCCAGCATTAAAATCCGGGGCCAGGAAGAGACCCAGTACTTC
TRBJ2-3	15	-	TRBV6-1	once	CASSEPGTSTDTQYF	TGTGCCAGCAGTGAACCGGGAACTAGCACAGATACGCAGTATTTT
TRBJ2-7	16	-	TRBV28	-	CASSSLGIAENYEQYF	TGTGCCAGCAGTTCTCTGGGGATAGCGGAGAACTACGAGCAGTACTTC
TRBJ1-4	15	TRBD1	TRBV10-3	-	CAISESGTGDEKLFF	TGTGCCATCAGTGAGTCGGGGACAGGGGACGAAAAACTGTTTTTT
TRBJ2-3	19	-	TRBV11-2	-	CASSSLYPGLIVSTDTQYF	TGTGCCAGCAGCTCACTCTACCCGGGACTTATTGTTTCGACAGATACGCAGTATTTT
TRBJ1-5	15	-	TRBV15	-	CATSSLFDSNQPQHF	TGTGCCACCAGCAGCTTATTTGATAGCAATCAGCCCCAGCATTTT
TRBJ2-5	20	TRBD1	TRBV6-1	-	CASRESSTGGSRGIQETQYF	TGTGCCAGCAGGGAATCTTCGACAGGGGGCTCAAGGGGGATACAAGAGACCCAGTACTTC
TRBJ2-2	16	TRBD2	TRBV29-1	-	CSVEGRGAGVAGELFF	TGCAGCGTTGAAGGCCGGGGAGCGGGAGTCGCCGGGGAGCTGTTTTTT
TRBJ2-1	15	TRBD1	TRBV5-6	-	CASSEGQASYNEQFF	TGTGCCAGCAGCGAGGGACAGGCGTCCTACAATGAGCAGTTCTTC
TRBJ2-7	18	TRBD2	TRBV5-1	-	CASSLSTSRKTAHYEQYF	TGCGCCAGCAGCTTATCGACTAGCCGAAAAACGGCCCACTACGAGCAGTACTTC
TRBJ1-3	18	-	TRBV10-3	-	CAISESSGETISGNTIYF	TGTGCCATCAGTGAGTCTTCAGGGGAAACGATCTCTGGAAACACCATATATTTT
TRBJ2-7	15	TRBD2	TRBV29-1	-	CSVVPGLAGVYEQYF	TGCAGCGTGGTTCCGGGACTAGCGGGAGTCTACGAGCAGTACTTC
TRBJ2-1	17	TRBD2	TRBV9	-	CASSDNPGTSGRQEQFF	TGTGCCAGCAGCGATAACCCCGGGACTAGCGGGAGGCAGGAGCAGTTCTTC
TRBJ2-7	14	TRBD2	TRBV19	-	CASSIGTSLDEQYF	TGTGCCAGTAGTATAGGGACTAGCCTCGACGAGCAGTACTTC
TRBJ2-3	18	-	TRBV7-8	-	CASSLALEGLKYTDTQYF	TGTGCCAGCAGCTTAGCGCTGGAGGGATTGAAGTACACAGATACGCAGTATTTT
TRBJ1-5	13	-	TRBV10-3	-	CATSGQFNQPQHF	TGTGCCACCAGTGGACAGTTTAATCAGCCCCAGCATTTT
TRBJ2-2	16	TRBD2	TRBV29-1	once	CSVYGLAGTNTGELFF	TGCAGCGTTTACGGACTAGCGGGAACGAACACCGGGGAGCTGTTTTTT
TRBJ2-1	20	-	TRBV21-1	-	CASSKIFFAVGQGAYNEQFF	-
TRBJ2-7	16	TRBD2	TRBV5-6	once	CASSLEAGGGYYEQYF	TGTGCCAGCAGCTTGGAGGCGGGAGGGGGATACTACGAGCAGTACTTC